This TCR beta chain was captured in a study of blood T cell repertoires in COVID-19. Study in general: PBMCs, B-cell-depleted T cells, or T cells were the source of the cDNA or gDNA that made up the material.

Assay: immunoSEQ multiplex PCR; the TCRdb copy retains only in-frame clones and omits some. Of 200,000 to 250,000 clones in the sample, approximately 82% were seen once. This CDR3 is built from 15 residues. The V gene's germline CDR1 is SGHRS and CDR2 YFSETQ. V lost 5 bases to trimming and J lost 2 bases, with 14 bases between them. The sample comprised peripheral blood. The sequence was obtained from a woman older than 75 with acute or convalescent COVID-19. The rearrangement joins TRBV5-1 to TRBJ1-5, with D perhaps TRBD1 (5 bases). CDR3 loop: CASRRGLGGNQPQHF. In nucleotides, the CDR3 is TGCGCCAGCAGGCGGGGACTTGGGGGCAATCAGCCCCAGCATTTT.